Below are 17 T cell receptor beta chains sequenced from a single sample in a study of neoadjuvant anti-PD-1 for oral cavity cancer. The repertoire was sequenced with immunoSEQ multiplex PCR; TCRdb's copy has only in-frame clones and lacks some. Among 60,000 to 75,000 clones listed, approximately 82% were seen once. The source material was PBMCs, sampled before nivolumab (anti-PD-1) treatment. The receptors come from a person aged 35 to 85 with oral cavity squamous cell carcinoma.

The J gene is TRBJ1-6, the V gene TRBV10-3; D is unresolved. The CDR3 is 14 residues long. Germline lookup yields CDR1 ENHRY and CDR2 SYGVKD. Trimming shortened V by 7 bases and J by 8 bases, and 15 bases separated the two germline ends. CDR3 protein: CAINEPYRDSPLHF. CDR3 DNA: TGTGCCATCAATGAACCCTACCGGGATTCACCCCTCCACTTT.

The gene calls are TRBV6-1 and TRBJ2-2; D remains unclear. The CDR3 extends over 18 amino acids. The germline CDR1 and CDR2 sequences are MNHNS and SASEGT. V was pared by 0 bases and J by 3 bases, with 17 bases between. Here the CDR3 reads CASSEAAGFFLDTGELFF. The CDR3 DNA follows: TGTGCCAGCAGTGAAGCGGCCGGGTTTTTCTTGGACACCGGGGAGCTGTTTTTT.

The chain recombines TRBV9 with TRBJ2-1, with unresolved D. Germline assignment: CDR1 SGDLS and CDR2 YYNGEE. Trimming took 3 bases from V and 6 from J, leaving 1 base between them. The CDR3 sequence is 10 residues long. Here the CDR3 reads CASSGNEQFF. The CDR3, as DNA: TGTGCCAGCAGCGGCAATGAGCAGTTCTTC. Full variable domain (remainder filled in from reference TRBV9 and TRBJ2-1): DSGVTQTPKHLITATGQRVTLRCSPRSGDLSVYWYQQSLDQGLQFLIQYYNGEERAKGNILERFSAQQFPDLHSELNLSSLELGDSALYFCASSGNEQFFGPGTRLTVL.

The chain is built from TRBV6-5 and TRBJ1-1, with 12 bases lining up with TRBD1. Trimming cost V 1 base and J 8 bases; bases outside gene matches: 2. The CDR3 loop spans 14 amino acids. From germline, CDR1 is MNHEY and CDR2 SVGAGI. The CDR3 is CASSYWGQGAEAFF. The CDR3 DNA sequence: TGTGCCAGCAGTTACTGGGGACAGGGGGCCGAAGCTTTCTTT.

This clone appeared a few times. The gene calls are TRBV5-4 and TRBJ2-3; 7 positions match TRBD1. V dropped 0 bases and J dropped 3; count of bases not matched to a gene: 4. CDR1 and CDR2 from the germline V gene are SGHNT and YYREEE (reference sequence). This CDR3 has 15 residues. The DNA of the CDR3 is TGTGCCAGCAGCTTGGGACAGGGAGTAACAGATACGCAGTATTTT. It yields the protein CASSLGQGVTDTQYF.

The chain combines TRBV29-1 with TRBJ2-2; D gene uncertain. The germline V gene has CDR1 SQVTM and CDR2 ANQGSEA. The CDR3 is 12 residues long. V was pared by 2 bases and J by 3 bases, with 4 bases between. As DNA, the CDR3 is TGCAGCGTTGAACCCCACACCGGGGAGCTGTTTTTT. Its translation is CSVEPHTGELFF.

This chain connects TRBV30 to TRBJ1-4; D ambiguous. This CDR3 is built from 15 residues. V was shortened by 8 bases and J by 0 bases, with 16 bases between the two germline ends. Germline V gene lookup returns CDR1 GTSNPN and CDR2 SVGIG (reference sequence). CDR3 sequence reads: CAATRRPPTNEKLFF. The CDR3 DNA follows: TGTGCCGCGACCCGCCGACCCCCAACTAATGAAAAACTGTTTTTT.

The V and J genes are TRBV5-1 and TRBJ2-2; D remains ambiguous. Germline CDR1 reads SGHRS; CDR2 reads YFSETQ. The ends were cut back, 0 bases at V and 2 bases at J, with 17 bases in the middle. This CDR3 has 18 residues. In DNA, the CDR3 is TGCGCCAGCAGCTTGGCCATTGCAGTCCGGATTAACACCGGGGAGCTGTTTTTT. Translation: CASSLAIAVRINTGELFF.

This chain connects TRBV6-5 to TRBJ2-3; either TRBD1 or TRBD2 may fit D (5 bases each). V was cut by 2 bases and J by 4 bases, with 16 bases left in between. This CDR3 is 16 amino acids long. The germline gives CDR1 MNHEY, CDR2 SVGAGI. In DNA form, the CDR3 reads TGTGCCAGCAGTTACGAGGGTCGGGGCCCGGCAGATACGCAGTATTTT. Its protein product is CASSYEGRGPADTQYF.

The V call is TRBV2, the J call TRBJ2-3; 7 positions match TRBD2. The CDR3 length is 16 residues. CDR1 is SNHLY, CDR2 FYNNEI, per germline. V was clipped by 6 bases and J by 2 bases; unmatched bases: 11. This CDR3 reads CASSKPTGLLTDTQYF. CDR3 bases: TGTGCCAGCAGCAAACCTACGGGACTACTCACAGATACGCAGTATTTT.

This clone was recorded only once. This chain uses TRBV28 with TRBJ2-3; D is perhaps TRBD1 or TRBD2 (5 bases each). Germline lookup yields CDR1 MDHEN and CDR2 SYDVKM. Trimming took off 4 bases at V and 3 bases at J, with 14 bases between the two ends. The CDR3 consists of 15 residues. This CDR3 reads CASSWSVEGTDTQYF. The CDR3 bases are TGTGCCAGCAGTTGGAGCGTCGAGGGGACAGATACGCAGTATTTT.

Comment on this clone: Within the sample, other DNA sequences also encode this same CDR3. The chain has TRBV6-1 and TRBJ1-2, with D uncertain. Trimming removed 4 bases at V and 5 bases at J, with 17 bases between. CDR1 and CDR2 (germline): MNHNS, SASEGT. The CDR3 consists of 15 residues. The CDR3 DNA reads as TGTGCCAGCAGTGGTTCGAGGGTTTTCAGTTATGGCTACACCTTC. Its translation: CASSGSRVFSYGYTF.

The chain employs TRBV7-9 and TRBJ1-3; 8 bases are a match to TRBD1. CDR3 length equals 12 residues. CDR1 and CDR2 (germline): SEHNR, FQNEAQ (reference sequence). V lost 6 bases and J lost 13; bases outside the gene matches: 8. The CDR3 spells CASSPDRDLIYF. The CDR3 nucleotides are TGTGCCAGCAGTCCGGACAGGGATCTAATATATTTT.

V and J are TRBV28 and TRBJ1-2, with D possibly being TRBD1 (5 bases). Germline lookup yields CDR1 MDHEN and CDR2 SYDVKM. The CDR3 covers 15 residues. V lost 8 bases and J lost 1, with 17 bases in between. The DNA for the CDR3 is TGTGCCAGCCAATGGACCCGAGGGGTTAACTATGGCTACACCTTC. Its protein is CASQWTRGVNYGYTF.

The chain combines TRBV19 with TRBJ2-7, with D possibly TRBD1 on 5 matching bases. V shed 5 bases and J shed 5 bases, with 16 bases lying between them. The CDR3 has 14 amino acids. The germline gives CDR1 LNHDA, CDR2 SQIVND (reference sequence). CDR3 DNA sequence: TGTGCCAGTAGTTTCCAGGGCAGTGCCGACGAGCAGTACTTC. It is translated as CASSFQGSADEQYF.

The chain uses TRBV7-9 and TRBJ1-5; possibly TRBD1 for D (5 bases). Trimming took off 5 bases at V and 9 bases at J, with 14 bases between the two ends. CDR1 SEHNR and CDR2 FQNEAQ come from the germline V gene (reference sequence). The CDR3 extends over 13 amino acids. CDR3 bases: TGTGCCAGCAGCGGTAGTGGCGGGGGGCCCCAGCATTTT. This gives the protein CASSGSGGGPQHF.

The chain is built from TRBV7-9 and TRBJ2-1, with no clear D. Germline loops: CDR1 SEHNR, CDR2 FQNEAQ (reference sequence). The CDR3 covers 18 residues. Trimming left V 7 bases short and J 2 bases short, with 24 bases between. CDR3 nucleotide sequence: TGTGCCAGCATACCGGCTTGGAACTCCTTTCGCACCTACAATGAGCAGTTCTTC. This codes for CASIPAWNSFRTYNEQFF.